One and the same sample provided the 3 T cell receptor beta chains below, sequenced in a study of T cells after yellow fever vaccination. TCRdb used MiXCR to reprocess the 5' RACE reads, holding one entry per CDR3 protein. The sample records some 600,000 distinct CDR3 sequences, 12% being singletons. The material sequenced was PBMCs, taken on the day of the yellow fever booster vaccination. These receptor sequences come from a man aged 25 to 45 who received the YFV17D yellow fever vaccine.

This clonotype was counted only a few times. The CDR3: CATSRTRANDREAFF. In DNA, the CDR3 is TGTGCCACCAGCAGAACCCGCGCTAACGACAGGGAAGCTTTCTTT. This rearrangement joins TRBV15 to TRBJ1-1; TRBD1 might be the D (6 bases). Germline CDR1 and CDR2: LNHNV and YYDKDF (reference sequence). V lost 2 bases and J 8 bases, leaving 18 bases between the germline ends. The CDR3 has 15 residues. The variable domain in full, with the rest retrieved from reference TRBV15 and TRBJ1-1, is DAMVIQNPRYQVTQFGKPVTLSCSQTLNHNVMYWYQQKSSQAPKLLFHYYDKDFNNEADTPDNFQSRRPNTSFCFLDIRSPGLGDTAMYLCATSRTRANDREAFFGQGTRLTVV.

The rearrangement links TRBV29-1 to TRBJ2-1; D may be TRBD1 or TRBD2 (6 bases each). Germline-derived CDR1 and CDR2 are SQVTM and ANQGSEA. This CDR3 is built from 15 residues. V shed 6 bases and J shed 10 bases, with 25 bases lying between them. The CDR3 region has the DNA TGCAGCGTCGTATCGGGGGCACCGGGAACACAGGAGCAGTTCTTC. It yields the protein CSVVSGAPGTQEQFF.

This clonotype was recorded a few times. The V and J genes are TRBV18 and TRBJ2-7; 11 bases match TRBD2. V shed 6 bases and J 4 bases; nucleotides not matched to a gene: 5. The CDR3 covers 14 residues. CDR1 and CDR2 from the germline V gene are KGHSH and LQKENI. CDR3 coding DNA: TGTGCCAGCTCTACTAGCGGGAGTGGGTACGAGCAGTACTTC. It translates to CASSTSGSGYEQYF.